This T cell receptor beta chain was documented in a study of cytomegalovirus exposure and HLA in healthy donors (dated by TCRdb to 2015 to 2018). For context, the study as a whole: According to a later analysis, the roughly 120 validation repertoires were produced on the same platform as the 666 repertoires of the first cohort. The aim of the study was to test whether cataloging public T cell receptors could identify signatures of past pathogen exposure. A separate validation cohort of over 95 different subjects was used in addition to the roughly 640-subject first cohort. High-throughput TCR immunosequencing, statistical association of individual TCRs with disease status, and machine learning were combined to predict cytomegalovirus infection status.

Broader findings and caveats from the paper: A total of fewer than 200 TCR beta chains were listed by the study as associated with cytomegalovirus. A few of the identified cytomegalovirus-associated TCR beta chains were confirmed in vitro to be specific for cytomegalovirus antigens. All 120 or so repertoires were used to score co-occurrence in the validation cohort in a later analysis, because that analysis had no HLA typing for the cohort. Subsequent analysis determined that TCRs grouped into clusters in the first cohort also showed a tendency toward co-occurrence across the roughly 110 validation repertoires, and 85% to 95% of cluster scores exceeded 0. Across donors, most TCR sequences were observed very rarely, whereas some public TCRs were present in many individuals. In both the original and validation cohorts, the classifier was reported to diagnose cytomegalovirus status with high specificity and sensitivity. The authors suggested that the approach could potentially be extended to other disease states and immunological phenotypes.

Separate from the approximately 670-subject first cohort, the validation cohort of some 130 subjects was the group to which the donors belonged. For CDR1 and CDR2, the germline V gene (reference sequence) lists LNHNV and YYDKDF. From cysteine to phenylalanine, the CDR3 is 15 amino acids long. The only DNA kept is the CDR3, 45 bases in frame from the first base. Relative to germline, V is 5 bases shorter and J is 2 bases shorter, with 14 bases between their ends. The protocol used for the library was the immunoSEQ multiplex PCR assay. On the study's bioinformatics: A statistical classification framework was built for diagnosing cytomegalovirus status from the catalog of TCR beta chain sequences. The immuneACCESS repertoire file appears here via TCRdb, limited to in-frame rearrangements. These files lack a portion of the clones; in checked studies, under half of the deficit traces to unresolved V genes, and the cause of the others is not known. V and J calls and clone size are those listed in that table; D and trimming were worked out from the DNA. The sample profile shows about 330,000 clones; 70% to 90% of them were found once. The ten largest clones represent around 0.84% of the sample.

For this clone: The antigen this receptor binds is unknown. Base qualities are not recorded, but no much larger clone differs from it by a single base.

This clonotype was obtained from a woman aged 18-29 years in good health and CMV-seronegative. This chain joins TRBV15 to TRBJ2-3; a tentative D match to TRBD2 spans 5 bases. Sequencing was performed on PBMCs. The nucleotides are TGTGCCACCAGCGGAAATGGAGGACCCACAGATACGCAGTATTTT. Translated, this is CATSGNGGPTDTQYF.